Listed here are 24 T cell receptor beta chains from one sample, sequenced in a study of glioma-infiltrating T cells after dendritic cell vaccination (dated by TCRdb to the mid-2010s). What the time point label conveys for this sample: after dendritic cell vaccination, including at tumor progression/relapse. The library relied on the immunoSEQ multiplex PCR assay. TCRdb carries this immuneACCESS record with in-frame sequences only. Its versions omit some clonotypes, under half of them owing to an unresolved V gene in the studies checked, with the rest unexplained. The sample includes over 90,000 clones, with more than 70% observed a single time. The top ten hold about 5.5% of the sample. The specimen was blood, collected after dendritic cell vaccination. These receptors all stem from a human donor with glioblastoma.

This clone was recorded only once. J is TRBJ1-1 and V is TRBV11-2; TRBD1 might be the D (5 bases). Deletions cut 2 bases from V and 5 bases from J, with 9 bases between. The CDR3 contains 13 residues. CDR1 and CDR2 from the germline V gene are SGHAT and FQNNGV. The CDR3 loop is CASSLQRGTEAFF. The CDR3 nucleotides are TGTGCCAGCAGCTTACAGCGGGGGACTGAAGCTTTCTTT.

CDR3 DNA sequence: TGCACCAGCAGCCACGTTCGGCGGGGAACAGATACGCAGTATTTT. The encoded protein is CTSSHVRRGTDTQYF. The chain joins TRBV1 to TRBJ2-3; whether TRBD2, the table's D call, matches the DNA was not checked. TRBV1 is designated a pseudogene. CDR3 size: 15 residues.

This clone has a single count. V and J are TRBV7-9 and TRBJ1-4; possible D gene TRBD1, 5 bases. Germline CDR1 SEHNR, CDR2 FQNEAQ (reference sequence). Deletions cut 6 bases from V and 5 bases from J, with 13 bases between. This CDR3 has 14 amino acids. In DNA form, the CDR3 reads TGTGCCAGCAGTCTCCGGGGGGGAAATGAAAAACTGTTTTTT. Amino acids: CASSLRGGNEKLFF.

This rearrangement joins TRBV7-8 to TRBJ1-2; D may be TRBD1 (6 bases). Germline V lookup: CDR1 SGHVS, CDR2 FQNEAQ. The V end lost 5 bases, the J end lost 5 bases, and 18 bases lay between the germline ends. There are 15 residues in the CDR3. The CDR3 region has the DNA TGTGCCAGCAGCGGAAGGACAGCGGTGGGTTATGGCTACACCTTC. Translation gives CASSGRTAVGYGYTF.

This chain connects TRBV27 to TRBJ1-1; D is ambiguous. The CDR3 runs to 11 residues. Trimming cost V 3 bases and J 8 bases, with 7 bases left between them. In germline, CDR1 is MNHEY, CDR2 SMNVEV (reference sequence). The CDR3, as DNA: TGTGCCAGCAGTTTTCAAGCGGAAGCTTTCTTT. Its protein product is CASSFQAEAFF.

The chain combines TRBV27 with TRBJ2-7, with 8 bases identical to TRBD1. V shed 5 bases and J 3 bases; nucleotides not matched to a gene: 6. The CDR3 is 14 residues long. CDR1 and CDR2 from the germline V gene are MNHEY and SMNVEV (reference sequence). CDR3 sequence (DNA): TGTGCCAGCAGTCCTCAGACAGGGGTCTACGAGCAGTACTTC. The encoded protein is CASSPQTGVYEQYF.

This clone was observed once. This chain links TRBV6-6 with TRBJ1-2, with 9 nucleotides matching TRBD1. CDR1 is MNHNY, CDR2 SVGAGI, per germline (reference sequence). CDR3 length equals 14 residues. V gave up 5 bases and J gave up 4 bases; unmatched junction bases: 5. CDR3 amino acids: CASSVDRGSYGYTF. CDR3 sequence (DNA): TGTGCCAGCAGTGTGGACAGGGGTTCCTATGGCTACACCTTC.

The V call is TRBV6-6, the J call TRBJ1-1; 7 bases are a match to TRBD1. The CDR3 has 14 amino acids. V lost 6 bases, J lost 1 base, and 5 bases stayed unmatched. The germline V gene encodes CDR1 MNHNY and CDR2 SVGAGI (reference sequence). As DNA, the CDR3 is TGTGCCAGCAGAGAAGGGGGCGCGAACACTGAAGCTTTCTTT. Its translation: CASREGGANTEAFF.

This sequence joins TRBV25-1 and TRBJ2-1, with TRBD2 matching over 8 bases. V gave up 6 bases and J gave up 4 bases; unmatched junction bases: 8. This CDR3 is 15 amino acids long. Germline V gene data show CDR1 as MGHDK and CDR2 as SYGVNS. The DNA for the CDR3 is TGTGCCAGCAGCGTAACTAGCGGAGCATACAATGAGCAGTTCTTC. Encoded protein: CASSVTSGAYNEQFF.

The V gene is TRBV5-1, the J gene TRBJ2-7, with D possibly matching TRBD1 (5 bases). Germline V CDR1 and CDR2: SGHRS, YFSETQ. CDR3 length: 13 residues. Between the trimmed V and J ends, which lost 0 bases and 5 bases, there was a span of 9 bases. Here the CDR3 reads CASSLGGADEQYF. The CDR3, as DNA: TGCGCCAGCAGCTTGGGTGGGGCTGACGAGCAGTACTTC.

The J gene is TRBJ2-2, the V gene TRBV6-5; 10 nucleotides line up with TRBD2. Trimming took 6 bases from V and 4 from J; bases not matched to a gene: 2. Germline-derived CDR1 and CDR2 are MNHEY and SVGAGI. This CDR3 spans 14 amino acids. CDR3 loop: CASRLAGPTGELFF. As DNA, the CDR3 is TGTGCCAGCAGACTAGCGGGGCCCACCGGGGAGCTGTTTTTT.

This clone was observed once. The chain couples TRBV6-5 to TRBJ1-5, with 10 bases fitting TRBD1. The CDR3 has 15 amino acids. Germline assignment: CDR1 MNHEY and CDR2 SVGAGI. V gave up 6 bases and J gave up 6 bases; unmatched junction bases: 8. CDR3 coding DNA: TGTGCCAGCAGCCTCGACAGGGGGCAAGGTCAGCCCCAGCATTTT. This encodes CASSLDRGQGQPQHF.

This chain links TRBV18 with TRBJ2-5; a possible D gene is TRBD2 (6 bases). With 3 bases removed from V and 5 bases from J, the gap between germline ends came to 10 bases. This CDR3 has 13 residues. CDR1 KGHSH and CDR2 LQKENI come from the germline V gene. The CDR3 nucleotides read TGTGCCAGCTCACCGGGACTTTTTGAGACCCAGTACTTC. Translated, it gives CASSPGLFETQYF.

The chain's CDR3 is CASSPGASSGNPYEQYF. CDR3 in DNA: TGTGCCAGTAGCCCAGGGGCTTCTAGCGGCAACCCCTACGAGCAGTACTTC. This rearrangement joins TRBV19 to TRBJ2-7, with a tentative D call TRBD2 (7 bases). The CDR3 is 17 amino acids. Germline-derived CDR1 and CDR2 are LNHDA and SQIVND (reference sequence). V was shortened by 6 bases and J by 2 bases, with 23 bases between the two germline ends.

The chain recombines TRBV10-3 with TRBJ2-2; D is undetermined. Per the germline V gene, CDR1 is ENHRY and CDR2 is SYGVKD. V lost 7 bases and J 2 bases, leaving 8 bases between the germline ends. The CDR3 runs 13 residues. CDR3: CAITGKNTGELFF. CDR3 coding DNA: TGTGCCATCACGGGTAAAAACACCGGGGAGCTGTTTTTT.

The chain is built from TRBV28 and TRBJ2-4; TRBD2 aligns across 15 bases. Germline V lookup: CDR1 MDHEN, CDR2 SYDVKM. V gave up 8 bases and J gave up 4 bases; unmatched junction bases: 3. This CDR3 spans 15 amino acids. The CDR3 region has the DNA TGTGCCAGCTACGGACTAGCGGGAGGGAAAAACATTCAGTACTTC. Amino acid sequence: CASYGLAGGKNIQYF. Full variable domain (missing parts from reference TRBV28 and TRBJ2-4): DVKVTQSSRYLVKRTGEKVFLECVQDMDHENMFWYRQDPGLGLRLIYFSYDVKMKEKGDIPEGYSVSREKKERFSLILESASTNQTSMYLCASYGLAGGKNIQYFGAGTRLSVL.

V gene TRBV5-1 combines with J gene TRBJ2-3; D is undetermined. CDR1 and CDR2 (germline): SGHRS, YFSETQ. The CDR3 has 16 amino acids. V dropped 0 bases and J dropped 0 bases, with 11 bases sitting between them. CDR3 protein: CASSLDWAYSTDTQYF. In nucleotides, the CDR3 is TGCGCCAGCAGCTTGGATTGGGCGTATAGCACAGATACGCAGTATTTT.

The chain employs TRBV27 and TRBJ2-2, with 8 bases lining up with TRBD1. V dropped 3 bases and J dropped 0; count of bases not matched to a gene: 12. CDR1 and CDR2 (germline): MNHEY, SMNVEV (reference sequence). CDR3 length: 19 amino acids. CDR3 in DNA: TGTGCCAGCAGTTTTTGGTCCCCCACAGGGGGAGCGAACACCGGGGAGCTGTTTTTT. Protein product: CASSFWSPTGGANTGELFF.

The chain uses TRBV18 and TRBJ2-7; tentatively, D is TRBD2 (7 bases). CDR3 length: 14 residues. From germline, CDR1 is KGHSH and CDR2 LQKENI. Deletions cut 3 bases from V and 11 bases from J, with 20 bases between. DNA of the CDR3: TGTGCCAGCTCACCCACGAGTTGGGGGGGCGATGAGTACTTC. Amino acid sequence: CASSPTSWGGDEYF.

Concerning this clone: Other nucleotide sequences from this sample produce the same CDR3. V is TRBV9 and J is TRBJ1-1; D is uncertain. Trimming stripped 2 bases from V and 2 bases from J, with 7 bases between. This CDR3 region has 13 residues. Germline V gene sequence: CDR1 SGDLS, CDR2 YYNGEE. As DNA, the CDR3 is TGTGCCAGCAGCGTGCACTCTAACACTGAAGCTTTCTTT. Translating gives CASSVHSNTEAFF.

The rearrangement uses TRBV5-1 and TRBJ2-6, with 7 bases identical to TRBD1. V lost 4 bases and J lost 0; bases outside the gene matches: 10. Germline CDR1 SGHRS, CDR2 YFSETQ. The CDR3 contains 18 residues. The CDR3 region is CASSHGQVPSSGANVLTF. The CDR3 coding sequence is TGCGCCAGCAGCCACGGACAGGTCCCCTCCTCTGGGGCCAACGTCCTGACTTTC.

The rearrangement links TRBV19 to TRBJ1-1; no firm D call. V dropped 4 bases and J dropped 4 bases, with 13 bases sitting between them. This CDR3 has 14 residues. Germline loops: CDR1 LNHDA, CDR2 SQIVND (reference sequence). CDR3: CASSTDFPPTEAFF. In DNA, the CDR3 is TGTGCCAGTAGTACTGACTTTCCTCCCACTGAAGCTTTCTTT.

The chain uses TRBV19 and TRBJ2-7; D is perhaps TRBD1 (6 bases). Trimming removed 1 base at V and 3 bases at J, with 16 bases between. CDR3 length: 16 residues. The germline gives CDR1 LNHDA, CDR2 SQIVND (reference sequence). In DNA, the CDR3 is TGTGCCAGTAGTATAGGTGGACAGAGTAGCTACTACGAGCAGTACTTC. Protein sequence: CASSIGGQSSYYEQYF.

The rearrangement uses TRBV29-1 and TRBJ1-1; D remains unclear. This CDR3 spans 13 amino acids. Deletions cut 7 bases from V and 3 bases from J, with 15 bases between. Looked up from germline, CDR1 is SQVTM and CDR2 is ANQGSEA. CDR3 residues: CSAPMGGYTEAFF. Written as DNA, the CDR3 is TGCAGCGCCCCAATGGGAGGGTACACTGAAGCTTTCTTT.